The clone carrying this T cell receptor beta chain was seen more than once but under ten times. Clones were sequenced by immunoSEQ multiplex PCR, and TCRdb holds only the in-frame ones, with some missing. The table has 8,500 to 14,000 clones, 80% to 85% seen once. The data stem from a study of preoperative IRX-2 immunotherapy in early breast cancer. Treatment defined: preoperative locoregional IRX-2 cytokine immunotherapy. Samples came from a phase Ib trial of preoperative locoregional IRX-2 cytokine immunotherapy. V shed 1 base and J shed 5 bases, with 11 bases lying between them. From germline, CDR1 is ENHRY and CDR2 SYGVKD. This CDR3 comprises 14 residues.

This rearrangement joins TRBV10-3 to TRBJ1-1; a weak D match, TRBD1 (5 bases). Specimen: lymph node tissue, collected before IRX-2 immunotherapy. The source is a human donor with breast cancer. CDR3 DNA sequence: TGTGCCATCAGTGAGTTGGGGGAAGGAACTGAAGCTTTCTTT. This codes for CAISELGEGTEAFF.